This TCR beta chain comes out of a study of monozygotic twins with cystic fibrosis. Assay: immunoSEQ multiplex PCR; the TCRdb copy retains only in-frame clones and omits some. Altogether 30,000 to 35,000 clones are present, about 96% being singletons, with the ten largest covering around 0.18%. Germline-derived CDR1 and CDR2 are SNHLY and FYNNEI. The CDR3 covers 14 residues. Trimming shortened V by 4 bases and J by 2 bases, and 6 bases separated the two germline ends. The sequencing sample was made of blood. The rearrangement links TRBV2 to TRBJ2-6; D ambiguous. The sequence derives from a girl aged 2-10 years with cystic fibrosis. CDR3 sequence: CASSVTTGANVLTF. CDR3 DNA sequence: TGTGCCAGCAGTGTAACCACTGGGGCCAACGTCCTGACTTTC.